Listed below are T cell receptor beta chains from one sample, sequenced in a study of patients and donors after allogeneic stem cell transplantation. TCRdb ran MiXCR on the RT-PCR reads and lists one entry per CDR3 protein. The repertoire has about a million distinct CDR3 sequences, over 15% of them found once; the top ten carry 6%. The sample was blood, either unsorted or a sorted T cell fraction (not recorded which). These receptors all come from a human donor who was either an allogeneic HSCT recipient or a stem cell or donor lymphocyte infusion donor (not recorded which). It is not recorded whose cells these are; they may come from a transplant donor. The CDR3 runs from the conserved cysteine through the conserved F or W. The D gene is left open where the match is weak. Part of the rows lack a size; the others show once, few, many or a class for expanded clones.

abundance	v_gene	d_gene	j_gene	CDR3nt	CDR3aa
.	TRBV20-1	.	TRBJ1-5	TGCAGTGCCTTGGCCAAGGGGAATCAGCCCCAGCATTTT	CSALAKGNQPQHF
.	TRBV5-1	TRBD2	TRBJ2-1	TGCGCCAGCAGCGAGTCTCGCGGGAGGCTCTACAATGAGCAGTTCTTC	CASSESRGRLYNEQFF
few	TRBV5-6	TRBD1	TRBJ1-2	TGTGCCAGCAGCGAGGACAGGGGCTTGAGCGGCTACACCTTC	CASSEDRGLSGYTF
few	TRBV7-3	TRBD2	TRBJ2-1	TGTGCCAGCAGCCTCGGTGCGGGAGCGTTCTACAATGAGCAGTTCTTC	CASSLGAGAFYNEQFF
.	TRBV30	.	TRBJ2-5	TGTGCCTGGAGTGTACGCCATAAAGAGACCCAGTACTTC	CAWSVRHKETQYF
few	TRBV5-1	.	TRBJ2-7	TGCGCCAGCAGACATGACACTTACCCCTACGAGCAGTACTTC	CASRHDTYPYEQYF
few	TRBV20-1	.	TRBJ1-2	TGCAGTGCTAGGTCGACAAGGAATTTCTATGGCTACACCTTC	CSARSTRNFYGYTF
.	TRBV2	.	TRBJ1-2	TGTGCCAGTGATCTGGACGGATATGGCTACACCTTC	CASDLDGYGYTF
few	TRBV6-1	.	TRBJ2-5	TGTGCCAGCAAGGACCTGGGGGGCCTTCGAGAGACCCAGTACTTC	CASKDLGGLRETQYF
few	TRBV10-3	.	TRBJ1-2	TGTGCCATTGACGCGAGTTATGGCTACACCTTC	CAIDASYGYTF
.	TRBV16	.	TRBJ1-2	TGTGCCAGCAGCCAATTTCTCGGGACCGACTATGGCTACACCTTC	CASSQFLGTDYGYTF
many	TRBV24-1	TRBD2	TRBJ2-1	TGTGCCACCAGTGATTACACAAGCGGGAGAGTCTACAATGAGCAGTTCTTC	CATSDYTSGRVYNEQFF
.	TRBV12-3/TRBV12-4	.	TRBJ1-6	TGTGCCAGCAGTTTAGTTTTTGGCAATTCACCCCTCCACTTT	CASSLVFGNSPLHF
.	TRBV5-1	.	TRBJ1-1	TGCGCCAGCAGCTTGTTGGGGGACCCGGGTGAAGCTTTCTTT	CASSLLGDPGEAFF
.	TRBV4-3	.	TRBJ1-1	TGCGCCAGCAGCCAATCCGGTCAGGGCAGTGAAGCTTTCTTT	CASSQSGQGSEAFF
few	TRBV18	.	TRBJ2-5	TGTGCCAGCTCACCCGGACTCAGGGAGGAGACCCAGTACTTC	CASSPGLREETQYF
few	TRBV4-2	.	TRBJ2-7	TGTGCCAGCAGCCAAGTGGGGGAGTTCGAGCAGTACTTC	CASSQVGEFEQYF
.	TRBV10-3	TRBD1	TRBJ1-1	TGTGCCATCAGTGCCCACGTGGGACAGGGGGGCACTGAAGCTTTCTTT	CAISAHVGQGGTEAFF
.	TRBV24-1	.	TRBJ2-3	TGTGCCACCAGCGGGGTTGACACAGATACGCAGTATTTT	CATSGVDTDTQYF
few	TRBV14	TRBD1	TRBJ2-1	TGTGCCAGCAGCCGACTAGGCGGGACAGGGGGCCATGAGCAGTTCTTC	CASSRLGGTGGHEQFF
.	TRBV11-2	.	TRBJ2-7	TGTGCCAGCAGCTCCCGGGACATCTACGAGCAGTACTTC	CASSSRDIYEQYF
few	TRBV7-2	TRBD2	TRBJ2-5	TGTGCCAGCAGCTTCTATGCGGGACTAGCGGGGAAAGAGACCCAGTACTTC	CASSFYAGLAGKETQYF
many	TRBV5-1	.	TRBJ1-1	TGCGCCAGCAGCCGACCAGACTTGGAAGCTTTCTTT	CASSRPDLEAFF
.	TRBV6-5	TRBD1	TRBJ1-6	TGTGCCAGCAGGTACCGGGACAGGGCCTCACCCCTCCACTTT	CASRYRDRASPLHF
.	TRBV6-1	.	TRBJ1-1	TGTGCCAGCAGACTGGACCTATACACTGAAGCTTTCTTT	CASRLDLYTEAFF
.	TRBV12-3/TRBV12-4	.	TRBJ2-7	TGTGCCAGCAGTCAGGGGCCCGCGGAGCAGTACTTC	CASSQGPAEQYF
.	TRBV6-2/TRBV6-3	.	TRBJ2-4	TGTGCCAGCAGTTACTCAAGGGTGAACGCCACCGGAAGAAACATTCAGTACTTC	CASSYSRVNATGRNIQYF
.	TRBV7-9	.	TRBJ2-3	TGTGCCAGCAGCTTATTGGACCATCAACGAGATACGCAGTATTTT	CASSLLDHQRDTQYF
.	TRBV20-1	TRBD2	TRBJ2-7	TGCAGTGCTAGGTTCAGCGGGAGTTGGGAGCAGTACTTC	CSARFSGSWEQYF
many	TRBV12-3/TRBV12-4	.	TRBJ2-5	TGTGCCAGCAGCCTAGTAGGCGTTGAAGAGACCCAGTACTTC	CASSLVGVEETQYF
few	TRBV20-1	TRBD1	TRBJ1-1	TGCAGTGCTCCAGGGGGCGGGACTGAAGCTTTCTTT	CSAPGGGTEAFF
many	TRBV27	TRBD1	TRBJ2-1	TGTGCCAGCAGTTTACAGGGGGCCTACAATGAGCAGTTCTTC	CASSLQGAYNEQFF
.	TRBV30	.	TRBJ2-3	TGTGCCTGGAAGATGGAGAGACCCACAGATACGCAGTATTTT	CAWKMERPTDTQYF
few	TRBV7-2	TRBD2	TRBJ2-1	TGTGCCAGCAGCTTTCAGCGGGGGGGTTACAATGAGCAGTTCTTC	CASSFQRGGYNEQFF
few	TRBV12-3/TRBV12-4	.	TRBJ1-1	TGTGCCAGCTTTAGGATGCCGAGTGACAACATGAACACTGAAGCTTTCTTT	CASFRMPSDNMNTEAFF
.	TRBV6-6	.	TRBJ2-7	TGTGCCAGCAGTTACCCACCCAACTACGAGCAGTACTTC	CASSYPPNYEQYF
few	TRBV7-6	TRBD2	TRBJ2-5	TGTGCCAGCAGCTTAGCGAGGTCTAGCGGGGCGGTGGAGACCCAGTACTTC	CASSLARSSGAVETQYF
.	TRBV4-3	.	TRBJ1-6	TGCGCCAGCAGCCAGGCCGCGAGGGATAATTCACCCCTCCACTTT	CASSQAARDNSPLHF
few	TRBV12-5	.	TRBJ2-1	TGTGCTAGTGGTCCAAACTACAATGAGCAGTTCTTC	CASGPNYNEQFF
.	TRBV20-1	.	TRBJ2-3	TGCAGTGCTAGACAGCCGGGGCGCCTGAGCACAGATACGCAGTATTTT	CSARQPGRLSTDTQYF
.	TRBV4-2	.	TRBJ2-2	TGTGCCAGCAGCCAGGGCCACGGGAACACCGGGGAGCTGTTTTTT	CASSQGHGNTGELFF
.	TRBV2	.	TRBJ2-7	TGTGCCAGCAGTGAAGGGGCAGGGAGCTCCTACGAGCAGTACTTC	CASSEGAGSSYEQYF
.	TRBV12-3/TRBV12-4	.	TRBJ1-2	TGTGCCAGCACTCTAGGAGGGGCGCCTGGCTACACCTTC	CASTLGGAPGYTF
few	TRBV29-1	.	TRBJ2-2	TGCAGCGGAGGACTGAGGAACACCGGGGAGCTGTTTTTT	CSGGLRNTGELFF
.	TRBV2	.	TRBJ2-2	TGTGCCAGTACGGTAGAGGGAGGAACCGGGGAGCTGTTTTTT	CASTVEGGTGELFF
.	TRBV13	.	TRBJ2-3	TGTGCCAGCAGGCTAGCGTATGACACAGATACGCAGTATTTT	CASRLAYDTDTQYF